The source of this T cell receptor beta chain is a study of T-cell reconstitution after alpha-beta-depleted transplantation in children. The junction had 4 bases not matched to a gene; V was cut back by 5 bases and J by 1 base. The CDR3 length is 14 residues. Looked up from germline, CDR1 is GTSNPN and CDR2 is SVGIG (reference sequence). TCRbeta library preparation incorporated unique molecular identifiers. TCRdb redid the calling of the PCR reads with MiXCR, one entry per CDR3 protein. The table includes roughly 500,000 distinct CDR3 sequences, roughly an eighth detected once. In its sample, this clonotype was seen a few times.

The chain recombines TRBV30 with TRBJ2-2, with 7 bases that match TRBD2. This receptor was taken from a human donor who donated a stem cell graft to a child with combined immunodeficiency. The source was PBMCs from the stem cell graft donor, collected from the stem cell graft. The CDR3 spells CAWGSGVNTGELFF. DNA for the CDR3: TGTGCCTGGGGAAGCGGGGTGAACACCGGGGAGCTGTTTTTT.